The sequence of this T cell receptor (beta chain) was determined in a study of CD8 T cells in ankylosing spondylitis. Whole-study results and caveats: Enrichment of disease-linked clones was reportedly significant in matched ankylosing spondylitis synovial fluid. Blood of patients with ankylosing spondylitis appeared to be characterized by a TCR beta motif of roughly eight highly homologous variants.

Germline CDR1 SGHRS, CDR2 YFSETQ. This CDR3 is 15 amino acids long. The ends lost 4 bases at V and 1 base at J; junction bases unmatched: 5. Researchers built TCR beta libraries using quantitative 5'-RACE with molecular barcodes. Each CDR3 protein gets one entry after TCRdb re-called the 5' RACE reads with MiXCR. The sample has a few hundred thousand distinct CDR3 sequences; approximately 11% are singletons. There are a few counts of this clonotype. What it recognizes is unknown. This chain uses TRBV5-1 with TRBJ1-3, with 7 bases aligning to TRBD1. The sequenced material came from blood, either unsorted or a sorted T cell fraction (not recorded which). This TCR came from a male donor with ankylosing spondylitis. For the CDR3, the DNA is TGCGCCAGCAGCCCCGGGACAGCTTCTGGAAACACCATATATTTT. Protein product: CASSPGTASGNTIYF. Based on the CDR3 plus reference TRBV5-1 and TRBJ1-3, the full variable domain is KAGVTQTPRYLIKTRGQQVTLSCSPISGHRSVSWYQQTPGQGLQFLFEYFSETQRNKGNFPGRFSGRQFSNSRSEMNVSTLELGDSALYLCASSPGTASGNTIYFGEGSWLTVV.